A single sample is the source of the 4 T cell receptor beta chains below, sequenced in a study of siplizumab effects on memory and regulatory T cells. The repertoire was sequenced with immunoSEQ multiplex PCR; TCRdb's copy has only in-frame clones and lacks some. Altogether about 6,500 clones are present, just over 60% being singletons, with the ten largest covering 15%. Sequencing input: effector memory CD8+ T cells sorted from blood. Subset defined: unstimulated CD8+ effector memory T cells. Every receptor here comes from a human donor in good health.

This clone was counted a single time. The chain joins TRBV5-1 to TRBJ2-3; TRBD2 might be the D (6 bases). The germline gives CDR1 SGHRS, CDR2 YFSETQ. This CDR3 region has 16 residues. Trimming pared 4 bases from V and 1 base from J, leaving 16 bases between. Here the CDR3 DNA reads TGCGCCAGCAGCGAGAGCGGACTAAGGGGCACAGATACGCAGTATTTT. Translating it yields CASSESGLRGTDTQYF.

J is TRBJ1-1 and V is TRBV5-1; the match to TRBD1 covers 8 bases. The germline V gene encodes CDR1 SGHRS and CDR2 YFSETQ. This CDR3 is built from 12 residues. The J segment lost 2 bases and the V segment lost 7 bases, leaving 1 base of the junction unmatched. As DNA, the CDR3 is TGCGCCAGCGGGACAGGAAACACTGAAGCTTTCTTT. Its translation: CASGTGNTEAFF.

The sample holds one count of this clone. V usage is TRBV6-5 and J usage is TRBJ2-1, with 8 bases fitting TRBD2. V lost 0 bases to trimming and J lost 1 base; unmatched junction nucleotides: 2. This CDR3 has 16 amino acids. Germline CDR1 and CDR2: MNHEY and SVGAGI. The chain's CDR3 is CASSYSPGGSYNEQFF. The CDR3 DNA reads TGTGCCAGCAGTTACTCGCCGGGGGGGTCCTACAATGAGCAGTTCTTC.

This clone has a single count. This chain links TRBV13 with TRBJ1-1, with D unresolved. This CDR3 region has 15 residues. Germline V lookup: CDR1 PRHDT, CDR2 FYEKMQ (reference sequence). V lost 3 bases to trimming and J lost 5 bases, with 16 bases between them. CDR3 DNA sequence: TGTGCCAGCAGCTTCCCCATCGGAACAACGACTGAAGCTTTCTTT. It is translated as CASSFPIGTTTEAFF.